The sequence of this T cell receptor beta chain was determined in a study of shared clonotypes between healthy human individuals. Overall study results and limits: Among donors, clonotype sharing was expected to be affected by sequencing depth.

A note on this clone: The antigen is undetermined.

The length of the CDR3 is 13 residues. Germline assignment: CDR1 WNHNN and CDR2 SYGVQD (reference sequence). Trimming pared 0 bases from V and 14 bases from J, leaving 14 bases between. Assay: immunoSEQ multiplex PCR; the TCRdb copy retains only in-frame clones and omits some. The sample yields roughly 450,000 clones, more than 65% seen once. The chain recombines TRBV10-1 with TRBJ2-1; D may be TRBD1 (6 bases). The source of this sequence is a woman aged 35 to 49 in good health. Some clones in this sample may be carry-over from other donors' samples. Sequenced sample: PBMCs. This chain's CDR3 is CASSESGAGFEFF. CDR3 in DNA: TGCGCCAGCAGTGAGTCGGGGGCGGGTTTTGAGTTCTTC.